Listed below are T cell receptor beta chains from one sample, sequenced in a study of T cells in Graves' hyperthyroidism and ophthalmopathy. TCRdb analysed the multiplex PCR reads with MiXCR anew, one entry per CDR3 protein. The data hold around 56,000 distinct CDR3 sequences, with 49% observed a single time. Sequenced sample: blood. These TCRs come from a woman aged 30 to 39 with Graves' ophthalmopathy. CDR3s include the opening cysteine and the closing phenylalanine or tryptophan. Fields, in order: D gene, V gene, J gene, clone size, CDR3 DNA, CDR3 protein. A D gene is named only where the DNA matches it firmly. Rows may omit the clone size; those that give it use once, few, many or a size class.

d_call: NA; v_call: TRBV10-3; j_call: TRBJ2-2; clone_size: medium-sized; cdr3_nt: TGTGCCATCAGCAATACCGGGGAGCTGTTTTTT; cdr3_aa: CAISNTGELFF
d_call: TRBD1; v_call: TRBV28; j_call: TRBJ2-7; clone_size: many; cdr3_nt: TGTGCCAGCGGGGGGTGGGACAGGGGTTACGAGCAGTACTTC; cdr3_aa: CASGGWDRGYEQYF
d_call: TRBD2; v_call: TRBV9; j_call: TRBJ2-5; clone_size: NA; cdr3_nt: TGTGCCAGCAGCACCGGGACTAGGAGGGAGACCCAGTACTTC; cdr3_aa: CASSTGTRRETQYF
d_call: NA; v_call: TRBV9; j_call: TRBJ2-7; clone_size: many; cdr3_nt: TGTGCCAGCAGCGTAGATTCGCACAGGGAGCAGTACTTC; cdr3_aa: CASSVDSHREQYF
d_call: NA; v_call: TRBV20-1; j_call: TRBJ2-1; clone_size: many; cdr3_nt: TGCAGTGCTAGAGAGGAGCTAGCTTCCTTCTTC; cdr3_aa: CSAREELASFF
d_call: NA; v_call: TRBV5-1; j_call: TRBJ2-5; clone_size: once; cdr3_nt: TGCGCCAGCCGACTTTCTACACAGAACACCGGGGAGCAAGAGACCCAGTACTTC; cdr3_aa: CASRLSTQNTGEQETQYF
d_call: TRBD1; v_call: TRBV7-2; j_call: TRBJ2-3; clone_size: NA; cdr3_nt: TGTGCCAGCGGCCCTTGGGATGGGACAGAGACGCAGTATTTT; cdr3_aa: CASGPWDGTETQYF
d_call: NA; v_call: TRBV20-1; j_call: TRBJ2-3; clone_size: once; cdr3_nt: TGCAGTGCCCCGACTGAAGGTACTACGCGGTATTTT; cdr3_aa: CSAPTEGTTRYF
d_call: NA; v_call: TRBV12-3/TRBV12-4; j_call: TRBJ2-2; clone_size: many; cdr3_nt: TGTGCCAGCAGTTTAAAGGTCCCAGGGGAGCTGTTTTTT; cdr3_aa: CASSLKVPGELFF
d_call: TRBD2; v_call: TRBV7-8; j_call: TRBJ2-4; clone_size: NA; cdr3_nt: TGTGCCAGCAGTCCCAAAGCCGGGACTAAGAGTATATTAGCCAAAAACATTCAGTACTTC; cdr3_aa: CASSPKAGTKSILAKNIQYF
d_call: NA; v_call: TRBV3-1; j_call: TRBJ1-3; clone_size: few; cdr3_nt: TGTGCCAGCAGCCAACCTCGCGGCTCTGGAAACACCATATATTTT; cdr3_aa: CASSQPRGSGNTIYF
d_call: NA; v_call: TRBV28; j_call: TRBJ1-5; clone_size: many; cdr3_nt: TGTGCCAGCAGTTGGGGGCAGGCAGCTCAGCCCCAGCATTTT; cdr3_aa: CASSWGQAAQPQHF
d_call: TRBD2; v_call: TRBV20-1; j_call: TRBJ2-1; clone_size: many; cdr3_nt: TGCAGTGCCCCTTTTGGATCAAGCGGGAGGGGTGAGCAGTTCTTC; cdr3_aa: CSAPFGSSGRGEQFF
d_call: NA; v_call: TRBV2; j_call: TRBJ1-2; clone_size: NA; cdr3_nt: TGTGCCAGCCAGAGCGGGGGTAGGGGCTACACCTTC; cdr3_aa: CASQSGGRGYTF
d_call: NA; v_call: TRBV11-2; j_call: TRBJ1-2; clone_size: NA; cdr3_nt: TGTGCCAGCAGCTCTTCCGGGACTAGCTACACCTTC; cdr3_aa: CASSSSGTSYTF
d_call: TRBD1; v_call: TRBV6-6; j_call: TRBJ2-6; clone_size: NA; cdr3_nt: TGTGCCAGCAGTAAGGGACAGGGGGCCAACGTCCTGACTTTC; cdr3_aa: CASSKGQGANVLTF
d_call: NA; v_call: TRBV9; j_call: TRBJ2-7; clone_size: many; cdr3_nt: TGTGCCAGCAGCGTTGATAGGGGAAACTACGAGCAGTACTTC; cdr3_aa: CASSVDRGNYEQYF
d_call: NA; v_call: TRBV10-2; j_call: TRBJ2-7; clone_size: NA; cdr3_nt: TGCGCCAGCAGTGAAGCGGACAGCAACTCCTACGAGCAGTACTTC; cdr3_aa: CASSEADSNSYEQYF
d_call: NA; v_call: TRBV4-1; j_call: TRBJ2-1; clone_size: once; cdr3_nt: TGTGCCAGCAGCCCCCCCGGGACACCTGAGGGAGAGCAGTTCTTC; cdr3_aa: CASSPPGTPEGEQFF
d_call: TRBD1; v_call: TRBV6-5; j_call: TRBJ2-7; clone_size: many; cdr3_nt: TGTGCCAGCAGCTCCGAGGACAGGGGGGACTACGAGCAGTACTTC; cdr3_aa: CASSSEDRGDYEQYF